This T cell receptor (beta chain) stems from a study of T cell responses to AZD1222 COVID-19 vaccine. Regarding this clone: Its matching antigen is unknown.

Study-level results: Spike-specific TCR breadth and depth grew following two AZD1222 doses. Only 5 or 6 people who got AZD1222 tested seropositive at baseline.

Germline values: CDR1 SNHLY, CDR2 FYNNEI. V shed 7 bases and J 4 bases; nucleotides not matched to a gene: 6. The CDR3 has 13 residues. Some clones are missing from TCRdb's copy, which holds only in-frame ones; the method was immunoSEQ multiplex PCR. The sample yields around 70,000 clones, 80% to 90% seen once. This specimen consisted of peripheral blood, obtained on day 0 of AZD1222 vaccination. The clonotype originates from an adult in good health. This sequence joins TRBV2 and TRBJ1-2; 7 nucleotides line up with TRBD1. DNA for the CDR3: TGTGCCAGCAAAGAGGGGGCGGGCTATGGCTACACCTTC. This sequence encodes CASKEGAGYGYTF.